Each of the 22 T cell receptor beta chains below was sequenced from the same sample in a study of cytomegalovirus exposure and HLA in healthy donors. This PCR relied on a set of 60 Vbeta primers and 13 Jbeta primers. The protocol was immunoSEQ multiplex PCR, while the TCRdb copy is restricted to in-frame clones and leaves out a portion. The table records 130,000 to 150,000 clones, around 73% of them present only once. Sample: PBMCs. These receptors were taken from a woman in her 40s in good health and CMV-seronegative.

The chain carries TRBV7-2 and TRBJ1-6; a possible D gene is TRBD1 (6 bases). V was shortened by 1 base and J by 4 bases, with 11 bases between the two germline ends. Germline V gene data show CDR1 as SGHTA and CDR2 as FQGNSA. This CDR3 region has 16 residues. The CDR3 nucleotides are TGTGCCAGCAGCTTAGTTCCGACAGGTTATAATTCACCCCTCCACTTT. Residues: CASSLVPTGYNSPLHF. Drawing the rest from reference TRBV7-2 and TRBJ1-6, the complete variable domain is GAGVSQSPSNKVTEKGKDVELRCDPISGHTALYWYRQSLGQGLEFLIYFQGNSAPDKSGLPSDRFSAERTGGSVSTLTIQRTQQEDSAVYLCASSLVPTGYNSPLHFGNGTRLTVT.

The V gene is TRBV15, the J gene TRBJ2-3, with 13 bases lining up with TRBD2. The CDR3 is 17 residues long. V lost 5 bases, J lost 5 bases, and 10 bases stayed unmatched. Per germline, CDR1 LNHNV and CDR2 YYDKDF (reference sequence). The CDR3: CATSLKKTSGGRDTQYF. The CDR3, as DNA: TGTGCCACCAGCCTCAAAAAGACTAGCGGGGGGCGAGATACGCAGTATTTT.

This rearrangement joins TRBV15 to TRBJ2-4; D is possibly TRBD2 (5 bases). The CDR3 is made up of 16 amino acids. V lost 5 bases to trimming and J lost 0 bases, with 14 bases between them. The germline V gene has CDR1 LNHNV and CDR2 YYDKDF (reference sequence). In DNA form, the CDR3 reads TGTGCCACCAGCGAGGGAGCCCAGATAGCCAAAAACATTCAGTACTTC. This codes for CATSEGAQIAKNIQYF.

V gene TRBV18 combines with J gene TRBJ2-1; tentative D call: TRBD1 (6 bases). CDR3 length equals 17 residues. V was clipped by 1 base and J by 2 bases, with 15 bases between them. The V gene's germline CDR1 is KGHSH and CDR2 LQKENI. The CDR3 is CASSPLGQRGAYNEQFF. CDR3 coding DNA: TGTGCCAGCTCACCACTCGGACAGAGGGGAGCCTACAATGAGCAGTTCTTC.

This sequence joins TRBV18 and TRBJ1-1, with 7 nucleotides matching TRBD1. V was clipped by 3 bases and J by 6 bases; unmatched bases: 1. CDR1 and CDR2 (germline): KGHSH, LQKENI. This CDR3 has 12 amino acids. CDR3 sequence (DNA): TGTGCCAGCTCACCCGGACAGGCTGAAGCTTTCTTT. Protein sequence: CASSPGQAEAFF. The full variable domain, in which reference TRBV18 and TRBJ1-1 provide the parts outside the CDR3, is NAGVMQNPRHLVRRRGQEARLRCSPMKGHSHVYWYRQLPEEGLKFMVYLQKENIIDESGMPKERFSAEFPKEGPSILRIQQVVRGDSAAYFCASSPGQAEAFFGQGTRLTVV.

The chain has TRBV18 and TRBJ2-2, with TRBD1 as a possible D gene (5 bases). CDR3 size: 13 residues. V shed 3 bases and J shed 6 bases, with 8 bases lying between them. The germline V gene has CDR1 KGHSH and CDR2 LQKENI. As DNA, the CDR3 is TGTGCCAGCTCACCGCAGGGTGCCGGGGAGCTGTTTTTT. Protein product: CASSPQGAGELFF. Based on the CDR3 plus reference TRBV18 and TRBJ2-2, the full variable domain is NAGVMQNPRHLVRRRGQEARLRCSPMKGHSHVYWYRQLPEEGLKFMVYLQKENIIDESGMPKERFSAEFPKEGPSILRIQQVVRGDSAAYFCASSPQGAGELFFGEGSRLTVL.

The chain joins TRBV5-4 to TRBJ1-1; 7 nucleotides match TRBD1. CDR1 and CDR2 from the germline V gene are SGHNT and YYREEE (reference sequence). This CDR3 has 11 amino acids. The junction had 2 bases not matched to a gene; V was cut back by 4 bases and J by 8 bases. CDR3 coding DNA: TGTGCCAGCAGCGAGGGACAGGAAGCTTTCTTT. Protein product: CASSEGQEAFF.

The chain has TRBV19 and TRBJ2-7; the D is unclear. The ends were cut back, 6 bases at V and 0 bases at J, with 12 bases in the middle. This CDR3 is 14 amino acids long. The V gene's germline CDR1 is LNHDA and CDR2 SQIVND (reference sequence). This CDR3 is CASRGSPNSYEQYF. As DNA, the CDR3 is TGTGCCAGTAGGGGCAGCCCCAACTCCTACGAGCAGTACTTC.

Details on this clone: Relative to the germline gene, one junction end is altered; a read error may explain this. Other nucleotide sequences in the sample specify the same CDR3. The rearrangement links TRBV25-1 to TRBJ2-1; 10 positions match TRBD1. Germline V gene data show CDR1 as MGHDK and CDR2 as SYGVNS. The CDR3 has 17 residues. The CDR3 DNA follows: TGCGCCAGCAGTGACCCCATGACAGGGGGCGTGGGTGATGAGCAGTTCTTC. This gives the protein CASSDPMTGGVGDEQFF. The full variable domain, its missing parts supplied by reference TRBV25-1 and TRBJ2-1, is EADIYQTPRYLVIGTGKKITLECSQTMGHDKMYWYQQDPGMELHLIHYSYGVNSTEKGDLSSESTVSRIRTEHFPLTLESARPSHTSQYLCASSDPMTGGVGDEQFFGPGTRLTVL.

Here the CDR3 reads CASSFGTGNYWETQYF. CDR3 in DNA: TGTGCCAGCAGCTTCGGGACAGGGAACTACTGGGAGACCCAGTACTTC. The gene calls are TRBV7-9 and TRBJ2-5; 9 nucleotides match TRBD1. The CDR3 totals 16 residues. Unmatched junction bases numbered 10, after V lost 3 bases and J lost 5 bases. Germline V gives CDR1 SEHNR, CDR2 FQNEAQ (reference sequence).

The rearrangement links TRBV5-1 to TRBJ1-1, with D tentatively TRBD1 (6 bases). Germline V gene data show CDR1 as SGHRS and CDR2 as YFSETQ. The CDR3 loop spans 15 amino acids. V lost 4 bases and J 6 bases, leaving 19 bases between the germline ends. The CDR3 bases are TGCGCCAGCAGCGGATTCGGACAGCCGGTCGCTGAAGCTTTCTTT. Amino acids: CASSGFGQPVAEAFF.

This clone showed up just a few times. This chain uses TRBV5-8 with TRBJ1-2; no firm D call. The CDR3 consists of 13 residues. Germline lookup yields CDR1 SGHTS and CDR2 YDEGEE. The V end was cut by 2 bases, the J end by 5 bases, with 10 bases between. The CDR3: CASSFTARYGYTF. The DNA of the CDR3 is TGTGCCAGCAGCTTCACAGCCCGATATGGCTACACCTTC. Drawing the rest from reference TRBV5-8 and TRBJ1-2, the complete variable domain is EAGVTQSPTHLIKTRGQQATLRCSPISGHTSVYWYQQALGLGLQFLLWYDEGEERNRGNFPPRFSGRQFPNYSSELNVNALELEDSALYLCASSFTARYGYTFGSGTRLTVV.

This rearrangement joins TRBV15 to TRBJ1-6; possibly TRBD1 for D (5 bases). This CDR3 comprises 17 residues. Trimming took 0 bases from V and 7 from J, leaving 16 bases between them. Germline V lookup: CDR1 LNHNV, CDR2 YYDKDF (reference sequence). The CDR3: CATSRDWPGDGNSPLHF. CDR3 bases: TGTGCCACCAGCAGAGATTGGCCGGGGGACGGAAATTCACCCCTCCACTTT.

The chain uses TRBV11-1 and TRBJ2-7, with 8 nucleotides matching TRBD1. The germline V gene encodes CDR1 SGHAT and CDR2 FQDESV (reference sequence). The CDR3 contains 18 residues. V dropped 1 base and J dropped 4; count of bases not matched to a gene: 15. This CDR3 is CASSLERTPGQDGYEQYF. The CDR3 nucleotides are TGTGCCAGCAGCTTAGAAAGAACCCCGGGACAGGATGGATACGAGCAGTACTTC.

This chain uses TRBV7-6 with TRBJ1-2; D may be TRBD1 (6 bases). This CDR3 comprises 14 residues. V was shortened by 5 bases and J by 1 base, with 11 bases between the two germline ends. Per germline, CDR1 SGHVS and CDR2 FNYEAQ. DNA for the CDR3: TGTGCCAGCAGCGTAGGGGGGCTTAACTATGGCTACACCTTC. Amino acid sequence: CASSVGGLNYGYTF.

The chain uses TRBV5-6 and TRBJ2-3; a weak D match, TRBD2 (6 bases). The CDR3 consists of 13 residues. V was pared by 4 bases and J by 8 bases, with 14 bases between. CDR1 SGHDT and CDR2 YYEEEE come from the germline V gene. CDR3 bases: TGTGCCAGCAGCGGGACTCCCTCGGGTACGCAGTATTTT. Its protein product is CASSGTPSGTQYF.

The V call is TRBV7-8, the J call TRBJ2-4; D is possibly TRBD1 (6 bases). Trimming removed 1 base at V and 6 bases at J, with 19 bases between. CDR3 length: 17 residues. CDR1 and CDR2 (germline): SGHVS, FQNEAQ. This CDR3 reads CASSLGLRTVRSNIQYF. In nucleotides, the CDR3 is TGTGCCAGCAGCTTAGGGTTACGGACAGTGAGATCAAACATTCAGTACTTC.

This chain uses TRBV5-6 with TRBJ1-6; TRBD1 aligns across 9 bases. The V gene's germline CDR1 is SGHDT and CDR2 YYEEEE. The CDR3 loop spans 15 amino acids. V lost 1 base and J lost 9; bases outside the gene matches: 5. CDR3 in amino acids: CASSLYRDRVSPLHF. In DNA form, the CDR3 reads TGTGCCAGCAGCTTGTACCGGGACAGGGTTTCACCCCTCCACTTT.

This clone appeared a few times. The rearrangement joins TRBV19 to TRBJ1-6; 9 bases agree with TRBD1. J gave up 11 bases and V 3 bases, and 5 bases lay outside the gene matches. Germline CDR1 is LNHDA and CDR2 is SQIVND (reference sequence). The CDR3 contains 14 residues. In nucleotides, the CDR3 is TGTGCCAGTAGTATGGACAGGGGCTACGCACCCCTCCACTTT. This codes for CASSMDRGYAPLHF.

This chain uses TRBV7-8 with TRBJ2-7; TRBD2 might be the D (6 bases). The CDR3 is made up of 18 amino acids. Trimming took 1 base from V and 7 from J, leaving 26 bases between them. Looked up from germline, CDR1 is SGHVS and CDR2 is FQNEAQ. The CDR3 DNA follows: TGTGCCAGCAGCTTAGGAGCCCAGGGCGGGGACTTCACCGGTGAGCAGTACTTC. Encoded protein: CASSLGAQGGDFTGEQYF.

The chain links TRBV27 to TRBJ1-6; TRBD1 agrees at 9 bases. The CDR3 length is 14 residues. After removal of 7 bases from V and 7 bases from J, the junction contained 5 bases not matched to a gene. CDR1 and CDR2 (germline): MNHEY, SMNVEV (reference sequence). CDR3 region: CASTPGQGNSPLHF. CDR3 sequence (DNA): TGTGCCAGCACCCCGGGACAGGGAAATTCACCCCTCCACTTT.

This clone was observed a few times. This chain joins TRBV5-6 and TRBJ1-1, with TRBD1 matching 7 bases. Germline V gene data show CDR1 as SGHDT and CDR2 as YYEEEE. The V gene end was trimmed by 1 base and the J gene end by 1 base; junction bases not matched to a gene: 4. The CDR3 sequence is 15 residues long. The CDR3 is CASSLRGLGNTEAFF. CDR3 bases: TGTGCCAGCAGCTTGAGGGGGCTGGGGAACACTGAAGCTTTCTTT.